This T cell receptor beta chain was profiled in a study of cytomegalovirus exposure and HLA in healthy donors. Study overall: As released early, the data held roughly 85 million unique TCRs from HLA-typed donors. Whole-study results and caveats: Association of a missense DCLRE1C variant with TCR beta V- and J-gene trimming was reported in a later analysis. In vitro assays verified that three CMV-associated chains recognized CMV antigens specifically. Later on, analysis showed that most CMV-associated TCR beta chains appeared to be HLA-restricted.

60 Vbeta and 13 Jbeta primers were used in PCR. Sequencing used immunoSEQ multiplex PCR; TCRdb keeps in-frame clones, though not all of them. Counted here are tens of thousands of clones, around 80% occurring once; the ten biggest clones make up around 4.4%. The CDR3 is made up of 17 amino acids. CDR1 is SGHRS, CDR2 YFSETQ, per germline. Trimming cost V 4 bases and J 4 bases, with 20 bases left between them. This clone showed up just once. The antigen remains undetermined. Sequenced: PBMCs. The receptor's source is a male donor in good health and CMV-seropositive. The chain joins TRBV5-1 to TRBJ2-2; D is possibly TRBD2 (5 bases). This chain's CDR3 is CASSLGLGERGTGELFF. CDR3 in DNA: TGCGCCAGCAGCCTTGGACTGGGCGAGAGAGGCACCGGGGAGCTGTTTTTT.